The 25 T cell receptor beta chains below were found in one sample sequenced in a study of regulatory T cells in long-lasting Graves disease. Building the TCR beta libraries relied on iRepertoire HTBI primers, and CDR3 regions underwent Arm-PCR. TCRdb passed the multiplex PCR reads through MiXCR, listing each CDR3 protein once. The table includes some 350,000 distinct CDR3 sequences, about 16% detected once. Described time point: newly diagnosed GD, antithyroid drugs for less than 3 months. PBMC RNA was the source of the TCR library. This sample was shared with a second study, whose subject was T cells in Graves' hyperthyroidism and ophthalmopathy.

The sequences come from peripheral blood mononuclear cells (PBMCs), collected at new diagnosis, from a patient treated with antithyroid drugs. The receptor set was obtained from a woman between 18 and 29 years old with Graves disease.

Many counts were recorded for this clonotype. The chain carries TRBV28 and TRBJ2-1, with D tentatively TRBD2 (6 bases). CDR3 length: 12 amino acids. Deletions cut 2 bases from V and 9 bases from J, with 8 bases between. Germline-derived CDR1 and CDR2 are MDHEN and SYDVKM. The CDR3 region has the DNA TGTGCCAGCAGTTTAACTAGCAGTGAGCAGTTCTTC. As protein: CASSLTSSEQFF.

This clonotype was recorded at least ten times. The chain couples TRBV11-2 to TRBJ2-7; tentatively, D is TRBD1 or TRBD2 (5 bases each). The V gene lost 0 bases and the J gene lost 3 bases, with 12 bases spanning the gap. CDR3 length equals 15 residues. The germline V gene has CDR1 SGHAT and CDR2 FQNNGV. DNA of the CDR3: TGTGCCAGCAGCTTAGATCGGGGCACGTACTACGAGCAGTACTTC. This sequence encodes CASSLDRGTYYEQYF.

This clonotype was seen ten or more times. The chain employs TRBV2 and TRBJ1-1, with 7 nucleotides matching TRBD1. The V gene end was trimmed by 4 bases and the J gene end by 4 bases; junction bases not matched to a gene: 9. Germline lookup yields CDR1 SNHLY and CDR2 FYNNEI. The CDR3 contains 15 residues. The CDR3: CASSAQGSGGTEAFF. The CDR3 coding sequence is TGTGCCAGCAGTGCACAGGGGTCCGGGGGCACTGAAGCTTTCTTT.

This chain links TRBV25-1 with TRBJ2-3; a possible D gene is TRBD1 (6 bases). The CDR3 consists of 14 residues. Germline V gene lookup returns CDR1 MGHDK and CDR2 SYGVNS. V was clipped by 4 bases and J by 1 base, with 9 bases between them. CDR3: CASSGRQGTDTQYF. The CDR3 DNA sequence: TGTGCCAGCAGTGGGCGACAGGGCACAGATACGCAGTATTTT.

This clonotype was seen only a few times. The chain is built from TRBV20-1 and TRBJ1-5, with 8 bases fitting TRBD1. The CDR3 totals 12 residues. Germline trimming cut 6 bases from V and 6 bases from J; bases unmatched to any gene: 4. Per germline, CDR1 DFQATT and CDR2 SNEGSKA (reference sequence). CDR3 coding DNA: TGCAGTGCACGGACAGGGAGTCAGCCCCAGCATTTT. Its protein product is CSARTGSQPQHF.

V is TRBV19 and J is TRBJ2-1, with TRBD2 matching 11 bases. V shed 6 bases, J shed 8 bases, and the junction held 12 bases outside the gene matches. Germline CDR1 and CDR2: LNHDA and SQIVND (reference sequence). The CDR3 extends over 16 amino acids. The CDR3 here is CASSFTLAGGDYEQFF. In DNA, the CDR3 is TGTGCCAGTAGCTTTACGCTAGCGGGGGGTGACTATGAGCAGTTCTTC.

The V gene is TRBV5-1, the J gene TRBJ1-3; 9 nucleotides align to TRBD1. Germline V CDR1 and CDR2: SGHRS, YFSETQ. V dropped 4 bases and J dropped 3; count of bases not matched to a gene: 5. The CDR3 sequence is 15 residues long. The CDR3, as DNA: TGCGCCAGCAGCGCAACAGGGGGCTATGGAAACACCATATATTTT. This codes for CASSATGGYGNTIYF.

As for this clonotype: Its ends do not fully match the called genes, so a read error is possible. This sequence joins TRBV5-1 and TRBJ2-3; TRBD1 matches at 7 bases. The CDR3 is 15 residues long. The germline gives CDR1 SGHRS, CDR2 YFSETQ. The CDR3, as DNA: TGCGCCAGCAGAATACCGGGACAGAGCACAGGTACGCAGTATTTT. Protein product: CASRIPGQSTGTQYF.

The genes are TRBV5-1 and TRBJ2-2, with 7 positions matching TRBD1. Germline CDR1 is SGHRS and CDR2 is YFSETQ. The V gene end was trimmed by 2 bases and the J gene end by 1 base; junction bases not matched to a gene: 5. The CDR3 totals 16 residues. CDR3 in DNA: TGCGCCAGCAGCTTTACTCCAGGGGGGAACACCGGGGAGCTGTTTTTT. Translation gives CASSFTPGGNTGELFF.

V usage is TRBV5-1 and J usage is TRBJ2-5; 8 bases are a match to TRBD1. The CDR3 contains 17 residues. J lost 5 bases, V lost 4 bases, and 16 bases had no gene match. Germline values: CDR1 SGHRS, CDR2 YFSETQ. CDR3 sequence reads: CASSESGNRTGLETQYF. Written as DNA, the CDR3 is TGCGCCAGCAGCGAGTCGGGGAACCGGACAGGGCTGGAGACCCAGTACTTC.

This clonotype came up many times. One junction end does not reproduce the germline sequence, and a read error may be involved. Here the CDR3 reads CASSIAGSQETQYF. CDR3 DNA sequence: TGTGCCAGCAGCATAGCGGGGTCCCAAGAGACCCAGTACTTC. The chain employs TRBV7-9 and TRBJ2-5; 8 bases fit TRBD2. CDR3 size: 14 residues. The germline V gene encodes CDR1 SEHNR and CDR2 FQNEAQ (reference sequence). The full variable domain, in which reference TRBV7-9 and TRBJ2-5 provide the parts outside the CDR3, is DTGVSQNPRHKITKRGQNVTFRCDPISEHNRLYWYRQTLGQGPEFLTYFQNEAQLEKSRLLSDRFSAERPKGSFSTLEIQRTEQGDSAMYLCASSIAGSQETQYFGPGTRLLVL.

Many counts were recorded for this clonotype. A read error is possible here, since a much larger clone lies one base away. CDR3 sequence reads: CASSQETYEQYF. The CDR3 DNA is TGTGCCAGCAGCCAAGAGACCTACGAGCAGTACTTC. This sequence joins TRBV14 and TRBJ2-7; D remains unclear. The CDR3 covers 12 residues. CDR1 is SGHDN, CDR2 FVKESK, per germline. The ends were cut back, 0 bases at V and 2 bases at J, with 2 bases in the middle. Supplemented by reference TRBV14 and TRBJ2-7, the full variable domain reads EAGVTQFPSHSVIEKGQTVTLRCDPISGHDNLYWYRRVMGKEIKFLLHFVKESKQDESGMPNNRFLAERTGGTYSTLKVQPAELEDSGVYFCASSQETYEQYFGPGTRLTVT.

This clonotype was found many times. The chain carries TRBV3-1 and TRBJ2-1, with no clear D. The germline CDR1 and CDR2 sequences are LGHDT and YNNKEL (reference sequence). The CDR3 is 14 amino acids. The ends were cut back, 4 bases at V and 9 bases at J, with 16 bases in the middle. The CDR3 nucleotides are TGTGCCAGCAGCCCAATTCGGAGCAGGTTTGAGCAGTTCTTC. This codes for CASSPIRSRFEQFF.

Note on this clonotype: Being one base from a much bigger clone, this may be a read error. This chain joins TRBV30 and TRBJ1-1, with D tentatively TRBD1 (6 bases). The CDR3 length is 14 residues. V lost 0 bases and J lost 10, with 18 bases in between. Germline V CDR1 and CDR2: GTSNPN, SVGIG (reference sequence). CDR3 residues: CAWSVGGGVAAAFF. The DNA of the CDR3 is TGTGCCTGGAGTGTAGGGGGGGGAGTAGCTGCAGCTTTCTTT.

With regard to this clonotype: A read error may explain this, as a much larger clone is one base away. The V gene is TRBV18, the J gene TRBJ1-2; the D is unclear. Germline CDR1 reads KGHSH; CDR2 reads LQKENI. This CDR3 contains 14 residues. CDR3: CASSLSSESYGYAF. The DNA of the CDR3 is TGTGCCAGCTCACTCTCTTCGGAGTCCTATGGCTACGCCTTC.

This clonotype was seen more than once but under ten times. The chain has TRBV30 and TRBJ2-7; TRBD2 matches at 8 bases. This CDR3 is 14 amino acids long. The junction had 7 bases not matched to a gene; V was cut back by 4 bases and J by 2 bases. The germline V gene has CDR1 GTSNPN and CDR2 SVGIG (reference sequence). CDR3 nucleotide sequence: TGTGCCTGGACCACGACTAGCGAGACCTACGAGCAGTACTTC. It yields the protein CAWTTTSETYEQYF.

This clonotype was counted between two and nine times. The chain has TRBV4-1 and TRBJ2-2, with 11 positions matching TRBD1. Trimming at V came to 3 bases and at J to 6 bases, leaving 3 bases not matched to a gene. The V gene's germline CDR1 is MGHRA and CDR2 YSYEKL. The CDR3 length is 15 residues. DNA for the CDR3: TGCGCCAGCAGCCAGGACAGGGGGCGCCCCGGGGAGCTGTTTTTT. Protein sequence: CASSQDRGRPGELFF.

This clonotype was picked up many times. The chain combines TRBV18 with TRBJ2-5, with 8 bases fitting TRBD1. CDR3 length equals 15 residues. Germline V gene lookup returns CDR1 KGHSH and CDR2 LQKENI. V lost 3 bases and J lost 2; bases outside the gene matches: 5. DNA of the CDR3: TGTGCCAGCTCACCGACGCGGACAGGGCAAGAGACCCAGTACTTC. Translating it yields CASSPTRTGQETQYF.

Ten or more counts support this clonotype. The chain has TRBV4-2 and TRBJ2-3; 7 bases are a match to TRBD2. V shed 4 bases and J 2 bases; nucleotides not matched to a gene: 9. Germline values: CDR1 LGHNA, CDR2 YNFKEQ. The CDR3 consists of 16 residues. The CDR3 region is CASSPFTSAATDTQYF. The CDR3 DNA reads as TGTGCCAGCAGCCCATTTACTAGCGCCGCCACAGATACGCAGTATTTT.

In its sample, this clonotype was seen many times. In nucleotides, the CDR3 is TGTGCCAGCAGTTCCAGCGGGAGGGCAAGTGAGCAGTTCTTC. Protein: CASSSSGRASEQFF. The chain couples TRBV2 to TRBJ2-1; TRBD2 matches at 10 bases. V gave up 5 bases and J gave up 9 bases; unmatched junction bases: 7. The germline V gene has CDR1 SNHLY and CDR2 FYNNEI. There are 14 residues in the CDR3.

Many counts were recorded for this clonotype. The gene calls are TRBV3-1 and TRBJ2-1; 8 bases are shared with TRBD1. The germline V gene encodes CDR1 LGHDT and CDR2 YNNKEL (reference sequence). Losses at the gene ends were 7 bases for V and 6 bases for J; bases not matched to a gene: 11. The CDR3 is made up of 15 amino acids. The CDR3 region is CASNRGRGLFNEQFF. The CDR3 coding sequence is TGTGCCAGCAATCGAGGCAGGGGGCTGTTCAATGAGCAGTTCTTC.

This clonotype showed up many times. The rearrangement uses TRBV20-1 and TRBJ1-1, with D perhaps TRBD1 (5 bases). The ends were cut back, 1 base at V and 6 bases at J, with 9 bases in the middle. The CDR3 is 12 amino acids. The germline V gene has CDR1 DFQATT and CDR2 SNEGSKA (reference sequence). CDR3: CSARGDGPEAFF. The CDR3 DNA is TGCAGTGCTAGAGGGGACGGCCCTGAAGCTTTCTTT.

Of note for this clonotype: A much larger clone differs from this one at a single base, so this may be a read error. The DNA for the CDR3 is TGTGCCAGCAGCTCCCCCCCTAGCACCTACAATGAGCAGTTCTTC. This translates into CASSSPPSTYNEQFF. The V gene is TRBV7-8, the J gene TRBJ2-1; D possibly corresponds to TRBD2 (5 bases). Trimming took off 4 bases at V and 2 bases at J, with 12 bases between the two ends. This CDR3 is 15 amino acids long. Germline loops: CDR1 SGHVS, CDR2 FQNEAQ.

This clonotype showed up many times. The genes are TRBV28 and TRBJ2-3; D perhaps matches TRBD2 (6 bases). Germline CDR1 is MDHEN and CDR2 is SYDVKM. The V and J ends lost 11 bases and 6 bases respectively, with 12 bases between them. CDR3 length: 11 residues. CDR3 in DNA: TGTGCCCTGGAACGGGGGGATACGCAGTATTTT. Its translation: CALERGDTQYF.

This clonotype was detected ten times or more. The CDR3 is CASRGGISTSGSGQFF. The CDR3 nucleotides are TGTGCCAGCAGGGGCGGAATCTCGACTAGCGGGAGCGGGCAGTTCTTC. The chain is built from TRBV2 and TRBJ2-1; the match to TRBD2 covers 12 bases. CDR3 length equals 16 residues. From germline, CDR1 is SNHLY and CDR2 FYNNEI. V dropped 6 bases and J dropped 12; count of bases not matched to a gene: 15. Together with reference TRBV2 and TRBJ2-1, the CDR3 gives the full variable domain: EPEVTQTPSHQVTQMGQEVILRCVPISNHLYFYWYRQILGQKVEFLVSFYNNEISEKSEIFDDQFSVERPDGSNFTLKIRSTKLEDSAMYFCASRGGISTSGSGQFFGPGTRLTVL.